Shown below are 23 T cell receptor beta chains from a single sample sequenced in a study of blood T cell repertoires in COVID-19 (dated by TCRdb to the early 2020s). Library generation was performed with the immunoSEQ multiplex PCR assay. TCRdb limited this immuneACCESS table to in-frame rearrangements with V and J called. A share of clones is missing; checked studies link under half to unresolved V genes, and the rest is unexplained. The sample includes approximately 34,000 clones, with over 70% observed a single time. 2.5% to 4% of the sample lies in the top ten. The sample consisted of peripheral blood. All receptors come from a man between 65 and 79 years old with COVID-19, enrolled during active disease.

This clone turned up a few times. The V and J genes are TRBV12-3 or TRBV12-4 and TRBJ1-2; D perhaps matches TRBD1 (6 bases). This CDR3 is 13 amino acids long. The V and J ends lost 3 bases and 2 bases respectively, with 7 bases between them. CDR3 bases: TGTGCCAGCAGTTTTACAGGGAACTATGGCTACACCTTC. It specifies CASSFTGNYGYTF.

The V and J genes are TRBV11-2 and TRBJ2-1; perhaps TRBD1 as D (6 bases). Germline V CDR1 and CDR2: SGHAT, FQNNGV. V dropped 6 bases and J dropped 7 bases, with 13 bases sitting between them. The CDR3 runs 13 residues. The CDR3, as DNA: TGTGCCAGCAGTCCAGGGGCCTGGAATGAGCAGTTCTTC. It yields the protein CASSPGAWNEQFF.

The chain carries TRBV2 and TRBJ2-7; 8 bases are shared with TRBD1. The CDR3 runs 15 residues. V gave up 5 bases and J gave up 4 bases; unmatched junction bases: 10. The germline V gene has CDR1 SNHLY and CDR2 FYNNEI. Written as DNA, the CDR3 is TGTGCCAGCAGTCCAACCCGGACAGGGCCATACGAGCAGTACTTC. Translating it yields CASSPTRTGPYEQYF.

This clone was picked up one time. This chain joins TRBV5-1 and TRBJ1-2; 10 nucleotides align to TRBD1. CDR1 is SGHRS and CDR2 is YFSETQ in the germline V gene. The V segment lost 0 bases and the J segment 2 bases; nucleotides outside the gene matches: 10. The CDR3 loop spans 18 amino acids. The CDR3 DNA is TGCGCCAGCAGCTTGGCGTCGGGACAGGGGTGGATCAACTATGGCTACACCTTC. Translation: CASSLASGQGWINYGYTF.

This clone was seen only once. The chain uses TRBV19 and TRBJ1-1; 7 nucleotides agree with TRBD1. The CDR3 runs to 14 residues. The V segment lost 5 bases and the J segment 8 bases; nucleotides outside the gene matches: 11. Germline CDR1 and CDR2: LNHDA and SQIVND (reference sequence). DNA for the CDR3: TGTGCCAGTAGTGTACACGCCCGACAGGGAGAAGCTTTCTTT. Its translation: CASSVHARQGEAFF.

The gene calls are TRBV27 and TRBJ1-1; 9 positions match TRBD1. The CDR3 has 17 residues. Germline V lookup: CDR1 MNHEY, CDR2 SMNVEV (reference sequence). J gave up 1 base and V 3 bases, and 9 bases lay outside the gene matches. The CDR3 sequence: CASSFSRDRVPNTEAFF. In DNA form, the CDR3 reads TGTGCCAGCAGTTTCTCCCGGGACAGGGTCCCGAACACTGAAGCTTTCTTT.

This chain uses TRBV5-6 with TRBJ2-3, with D possibly matching TRBD2 (6 bases). V lost 7 bases and J lost 8, with 8 bases in between. CDR1 SGHDT and CDR2 YYEEEE come from the germline V gene. This CDR3 region has 10 residues. The CDR3 DNA is TGTGCCAGCGGCGGGGTTACGCAGTATTTT. Encoded protein: CASGGVTQYF.

This clone was detected a few times. V usage is TRBV5-4 and J usage is TRBJ1-1; D gene uncertain. The CDR3 runs to 13 residues. Germline CDR1 is SGHNT and CDR2 is YYREEE (reference sequence). Trimming removed 4 bases from V and 1 base from J, with 8 bases in between. CDR3 loop: CASSLIKNTEAFF. The CDR3 nucleotides are TGTGCCAGCAGCCTTATAAAGAACACTGAAGCTTTCTTT. Drawing the rest from reference TRBV5-4 and TRBJ1-1, the complete variable domain is ETGVTQSPTHLIKTRGQQVTLRCSSQSGHNTVSWYQQALGQGPQFIFQYYREEENGRGNFPPRFSGLQFPNYSSELNVNALELDDSALYLCASSLIKNTEAFFGQGTRLTVV.

The chain couples TRBV25-1 to TRBJ2-3; weak D call: TRBD2 (5 bases). Germline V gene lookup returns CDR1 MGHDK and CDR2 SYGVNS. Trimming took 2 bases from V and 5 from J, leaving 14 bases between them. This CDR3 comprises 15 residues. CDR3 coding DNA: TGTGCCAGCAGTGAAACGGCTGGTGCGGGAGATACGCAGTATTTT. Its translation is CASSETAGAGDTQYF.

The chain combines TRBV28 with TRBJ1-2, with 8 bases identical to TRBD1. The CDR3 spans 14 residues. J gave up 8 bases and V 2 bases, and 7 bases lay outside the gene matches. Germline V gene data show CDR1 as MDHEN and CDR2 as SYDVKM. The CDR3 DNA reads as TGTGCCAGCAGTTTAAGTCAGGGGGCAGGAGGCTACACCTTC. Protein: CASSLSQGAGGYTF.

The V and J genes are TRBV28 and TRBJ2-7, with 9 nucleotides matching TRBD2. The germline V gene has CDR1 MDHEN and CDR2 SYDVKM. The CDR3 runs 15 residues. The junction had 4 bases not matched to a gene; V was cut back by 3 bases and J by 1 base. CDR3 nucleotides: TGTGCCAGCAGTTTTCTAGCGGGACCTTCCTACGAGCAGTACTTC. Residues: CASSFLAGPSYEQYF.

This clone appeared a few times. The chain employs TRBV7-2 and TRBJ2-3; tentatively, D is TRBD1 (5 bases). The CDR3 length is 17 residues. Per the germline V gene, CDR1 is SGHTA and CDR2 is FQGNSA. V dropped 3 bases and J dropped 1 base, with 17 bases sitting between them. CDR3 amino acids: CASSLRYRGRGTDTQYF. CDR3 in DNA: TGTGCCAGCAGCTTGAGATATAGGGGAAGGGGCACAGATACGCAGTATTTT.

This clone has just a few counts. The chain employs TRBV5-1 and TRBJ1-1; D is unresolved. Germline CDR1 and CDR2: SGHRS and YFSETQ. With 0 bases removed from V and 7 bases from J, the gap between germline ends came to 16 bases. The CDR3 extends over 15 amino acids. The CDR3 protein is CASSLGSITDNEAFF. The CDR3 bases are TGCGCCAGCAGCTTGGGGTCGATTACAGATAATGAAGCTTTCTTT.

The chain employs TRBV13 and TRBJ2-7; D is unresolved. Germline assignment: CDR1 PRHDT and CDR2 FYEKMQ (reference sequence). V was shortened by 1 base and J by 1 base, with 11 bases between the two germline ends. This CDR3 contains 15 residues. The CDR3 DNA reads TGTGCCAGCAGCTTAGCGGGTGATCGGTCCTACGAGCAGTACTTC. Protein product: CASSLAGDRSYEQYF.

The chain couples TRBV5-4 to TRBJ2-7; TRBD2 agrees at 10 bases. V gave up 2 bases and J gave up 7 bases; unmatched junction bases: 6. The germline CDR1 and CDR2 sequences are SGHNT and YYREEE (reference sequence). The CDR3 loop spans 14 amino acids. CDR3 amino acids: CASSFGTSDREQYF. The CDR3, as DNA: TGTGCCAGCAGCTTCGGGACTAGCGATAGGGAGCAGTACTTC.

This clone showed up just once. This sequence joins TRBV18 and TRBJ2-1; 11 bases map to TRBD2. J was trimmed by 5 bases and V by 6 bases; bases with no gene match: 6. The CDR3 totals 15 residues. CDR1 KGHSH and CDR2 LQKENI come from the germline V gene. This CDR3 reads CASSYGLAGDNEQFF. For the CDR3, the DNA is TGTGCCAGCTCCTACGGACTAGCGGGTGACAATGAGCAGTTCTTC.

The rearrangement uses TRBV7-3 and TRBJ2-1; a weak D match, TRBD2 (5 bases). CDR3 length equals 15 residues. V shed 5 bases and J shed 7 bases, with 18 bases lying between them. Germline V CDR1 and CDR2: SGHTA, FQGTGA. The CDR3 DNA reads as TGTGCCAGCAGCCCGGCTCTGGTAGCGCGAAATGAGCAGTTCTTC. The encoded protein is CASSPALVARNEQFF. The full variable domain, its missing parts supplied by reference TRBV7-3 and TRBJ2-1, is GAGVSQTPSNKVTEKGKYVELRCDPISGHTALYWYRQSLGQGPEFLIYFQGTGAADDSGLPNDRFFAVRPEGSVSTLKIQRTERGDSAVYLCASSPALVARNEQFFGPGTRLTVL.

The rearrangement joins TRBV25-1 to TRBJ1-2; TRBD1 might be the D (6 bases). Germline V gives CDR1 MGHDK, CDR2 SYGVNS. This CDR3 is 15 amino acids long. The V end was cut by 8 bases, the J end by 1 base, with 17 bases between. CDR3 DNA sequence: TGTGCCAGCCCATGCGGGGGGGCGAATAACTATGGCTACACCTTC. This codes for CASPCGGANNYGYTF.

A few counts support this clone. V usage is TRBV19 and J usage is TRBJ1-2; maybe TRBD1 (6 bases). Germline V gene data show CDR1 as LNHDA and CDR2 as SQIVND (reference sequence). V was trimmed by 7 bases and J by 8 bases, leaving 20 bases between them. The CDR3 loop spans 14 amino acids. CDR3 loop: CASTVTGSYGGYTF. Written as DNA, the CDR3 is TGTGCCAGTACGGTCACAGGGAGCTATGGGGGCTACACCTTC.

In DNA, the CDR3 is TGCAGCGTCCTAGACGGGAATAGCAATCAGCCCCAGCATTTT. Translation gives CSVLDGNSNQPQHF. This chain connects TRBV29-1 to TRBJ1-5; D is ambiguous. Germline loops: CDR1 SQVTM, CDR2 ANQGSEA. This CDR3 has 14 amino acids. Deletions cut 6 bases from V and 0 bases from J, with 12 bases between.

V gene TRBV2 combines with J gene TRBJ1-2, with a tentative D call TRBD1 (6 bases). This CDR3 contains 14 residues. Deletions cut 4 bases from V and 2 bases from J, with 11 bases between. Germline lookup yields CDR1 SNHLY and CDR2 FYNNEI. The CDR3 DNA follows: TGTGCCAGCAGTGGTATTACAGGGAACTATGGCTACACCTTC. This sequence encodes CASSGITGNYGYTF.

The chain joins TRBV3-1 (or the pseudogene TRBV3-2) to TRBJ1-2; 9 bases fit TRBD1. V lost 1 base, J lost 6 bases, and 6 bases stayed unmatched. The CDR3 consists of 15 residues. Germline V gene sequence: CDR1 LGHDT, CDR2 YNNKEL (reference sequence). The CDR3 reads CASSQVGTGRDGYTF. The CDR3 DNA follows: TGTGCCAGCAGCCAAGTCGGGACAGGGCGGGATGGCTACACCTTC.

The chain employs TRBV24-1 and TRBJ1-1; TRBD1 matches 8 bases. V dropped 3 bases and J dropped 3; count of bases not matched to a gene: 5. Germline V gene data show CDR1 as KGHDR and CDR2 as SFDVKD. The CDR3 totals 15 residues. DNA for the CDR3: TGTGCCACCAGTGATGGACAGGGCGCCGACACTGAAGCTTTCTTT. Encoded protein: CATSDGQGADTEAFF.